This T cell receptor beta chain derives from a study of T cell repertoires in cytomegalovirus infection (dated by TCRdb to the late 2010s). Study-wide context: Because public TCR beta signatures pointed to carriage of CMV infection together with the matching HLA type, the HLA type of each donor mattered for the analysis. Points the paper makes about the study in general: In the ex vivo response, HLA-C-restricted CMV-specific TCR beta clonotypes were dominant, and in two of eight donors the single most frequent clonotype came from this HLA-C-restricted group. Cumulative frequency of public TCR beta family members discriminated carriers of CMV infection plus the relevant HLA type in this cohort and an independent approximately 340-donor cohort.

Concerning this clonotype: Its antigen target is currently unknown. No quality values exist for individual bases; no much larger clone is one base distant.

The germline V gene (reference sequence) supplies CDR1 DFQATT and CDR2 SNEGSKA. V loses 4 bases of germline sequence and J loses 6 bases, and the interval between the two ends is 24 bases. From the cysteine up to the phenylalanine, the CDR3 has a length of 16 residues. Of the read, only the CDR3 DNA is kept; its 48 bases are in frame from base 1. The sequencer was an Illumina HiSeq 1500. Starting from the raw public reads, TCRdb applied fastp trimming at Q25, assembled clones with MiXCR and retained in-frame beta chains. Merged by CDR3 protein, the rows form single entries marked with the most common genes and DNA. The table for this sample lists approximately 490,000 distinct CDR3 sequences; approximately 11% of them were counted only once. Of the sample, 10% is held by the ten largest clones.

The sample was PBMCs. The rearranged segments are TRBV20-1 and TRBJ1-1, with TRBD1 as a weak D call on 5 bases. The clonotype was recovered from a human donor in good health (CMV status not recorded). Some clones in this sample may be carry-over from other donors' samples. The CDR3 loop reads CSATPGRPMLGPEAFF. The sequenced DNA is TGCAGTGCTACCCCGGGACGTCCTATGCTGGGCCCTGAAGCTTTCTTT.